These 5 T cell receptor beta chains share one sample of origin, sequenced in a study of T cells in Graves' hyperthyroidism and ophthalmopathy. TCR beta CDR3 region amplification was performed from RNA transcripts. HTBI primers were the set used in a first-round RT-PCR of the TCR CDR3. TCRdb re-called the multiplex PCR reads with MiXCR, one entry per CDR3 protein. The sample gives 500,000 to 650,000 distinct CDR3 sequences, nearly 20% of which show up once; over 45% is in the top ten. The specimen was blood. Receptor source: a man in his forties or fifties with Graves' ophthalmopathy.

As for this clonotype: This sequence may be a read error, since a much larger clone differs from it by one base. The chain couples TRBV28 to TRBJ2-1; D unclear. The J call may be in error: the DNA end matches TRBJ2-7 better. Germline CDR1 reads MDHEN; CDR2 reads SYDVKM. This CDR3 spans 14 amino acids. The CDR3 DNA sequence: TGTGCCAGCAGCGAGGTCGGCAGGACCAATGAGCAGTACTTC. Amino acids: CASSEVGRTNEQYF.

This clonotype was counted ten times or more. The genes are TRBV3-1 and TRBJ1-1; D remains unclear. The CDR3 sequence is 14 residues long. V shed 5 bases and J shed 1 base, with 11 bases lying between them. The germline V gene encodes CDR1 LGHDT and CDR2 YNNKEL (reference sequence). CDR3 sequence reads: CASSLIKRNTEAFF. The DNA for the CDR3 is TGTGCCAGCAGCTTGATAAAGCGGAACACTGAAGCTTTCTTT. Filled out from reference TRBV3-1 and TRBJ1-1, the complete variable domain reads DTAVSQTPKYLVTQMGNDKSIKCEQNLGHDTMYWYKQDSKKFLKIMFSYNNKELIINETVPNRFSPKSPDKAHLNLHINSLELGDSAVYFCASSLIKRNTEAFFGQGTRLTVV.

There are many counts of this clonotype. The V and J genes are TRBV12-3 or TRBV12-4 and TRBJ2-1; TRBD1 matches 8 bases. The CDR3 totals 13 residues. With V trimmed by 6 bases and J by 2 bases, 0 bases remained unmatched. CDR3 protein: CASRDRAYNEQFF. In DNA form, the CDR3 reads TGTGCCAGCAGGGACAGGGCCTACAATGAGCAGTTCTTC.

The chain links TRBV6-2 or TRBV6-3 to TRBJ2-7; D is uncertain. Trimming shortened V by 2 bases and J by 0 bases, and 8 bases separated the two germline ends. The CDR3 runs to 14 residues. The germline V gene encodes CDR1 MNHEY and CDR2 SVGEGT. Here the CDR3 DNA reads TGTGCCAGCAGTTACCCGGGCAGCTCCTACGAGCAGTACTTC. It codes for CASSYPGSSYEQYF.

This clonotype was observed many times. This rearrangement joins TRBV12-3 or TRBV12-4 to TRBJ1-1, with D maybe TRBD1 (5 bases). The CDR3 spans 14 residues. The V gene lost 3 bases and the J gene lost 0 bases, with 8 bases spanning the gap. The CDR3 DNA reads as TGTGCCAGCAGTTTGAGGACAATGAACACTGAAGCTTTCTTT. It codes for CASSLRTMNTEAFF.